One sample yielded the 9 T cell receptor beta chains listed below, sequenced in a study of Ad26.COV2.S vaccination and SARS-CoV-2 variants. Documented treatment: around 19 received Ad26.COV2.S at low or high dose, single or two shots; about 5 received placebo; per-sample allocation not given. At day 63 after the first vaccine or placebo injection, samples were drawn. Clones were sequenced by immunoSEQ multiplex PCR, and TCRdb holds only the in-frame ones, with some missing. This sample has over 400,000 clones, with around 90% found just once. The starting material was peripheral blood, obtained in a trial of Ad26.COV2.S vaccine versus placebo. These receptors all stem from a person between 18 and 65 years old who received the Ad26.COV2.S COVID-19 vaccine or a placebo.

The chain couples TRBV4-2 to TRBJ2-1, with 12 bases fitting TRBD2. The ends lost 0 bases at V and 7 bases at J; junction bases unmatched: 10. The CDR3 spans 18 residues. Germline CDR1 and CDR2: LGHNA and YNFKEQ. The CDR3 region has the DNA TGTGCCAGCAGCCAAGATGTGACTAGCGGGAGTAGGGGGAATGAGCAGTTCTTC. Its translation is CASSQDVTSGSRGNEQFF.

This chain uses TRBV10-2 with TRBJ2-7; 9 bases agree with TRBD2. Trimming cost V 6 bases and J 3 bases; bases outside gene matches: 3. This CDR3 is 13 amino acids long. CDR1 and CDR2 (germline): WSHSY, SAAADI. This chain's CDR3 is CASRAGGVYEQYF. The CDR3 nucleotides are TGCGCCAGCAGGGCGGGAGGGGTCTACGAGCAGTACTTC.

The chain combines TRBV7-8 with TRBJ1-2, with no clear D. Germline CDR1 SGHVS, CDR2 FQNEAQ. There are 13 residues in the CDR3. The V and J ends lost 1 base and 1 base respectively, with 4 bases between them. DNA of the CDR3: TGTGCCAGCAGCTTAGGGGTTAACTATGGCTACACCTTC. Protein sequence: CASSLGVNYGYTF.

The chain has TRBV5-1 and TRBJ1-5; 11 nucleotides match TRBD1. The V gene end was trimmed by 4 bases and the J gene end by 4 bases; junction bases not matched to a gene: 4. CDR1 and CDR2 (germline): SGHRS, YFSETQ. The CDR3 length is 15 residues. The CDR3 region is CASSQGTGGNQPQHF. DNA for the CDR3: TGCGCCAGCAGCCAAGGGACAGGGGGTAATCAGCCCCAGCATTTT.

The V gene is TRBV3-1 (or the pseudogene TRBV3-2), the J gene TRBJ1-4; maybe TRBD1 (5 bases). There are 15 residues in the CDR3. V was pared by 5 bases and J by 8 bases, with 18 bases between. CDR1 and CDR2 (germline): LGHDT, YNNKEL (reference sequence). In DNA, the CDR3 is TGTGCCAGCAGCATTCTAAGGGGTCCCAGGGAAAAACTGTTTTTT. Translated: CASSILRGPREKLFF.

The chain joins TRBV5-1 to TRBJ2-5; D gene ambiguous. This CDR3 region has 12 residues. With 4 bases removed from V and 4 bases from J, the gap between germline ends came to 8 bases. The germline gives CDR1 SGHRS, CDR2 YFSETQ. CDR3 DNA: TGCGCCAGCAGCAAGGTGCCAGAGACCCAGTACTTC. This gives the protein CASSKVPETQYF.

In nucleotides, the CDR3 is TGCGCCAGCAGCCAACATACAGGGAATAGTCCAAACACCATATATTTT. Translated: CASSQHTGNSPNTIYF. The chain is built from TRBV4-3 and TRBJ1-3; the D gene is possibly TRBD1 (6 bases). CDR1 and CDR2 from the germline V gene are LGHNA and YSLEER. Trimming left V 2 bases short and J 6 bases short, with 17 bases between. CDR3 length: 16 residues.

The chain employs TRBV28 and TRBJ2-7; perhaps TRBD1 as D (5 bases). The CDR3 length is 11 residues. Germline V gene sequence: CDR1 MDHEN, CDR2 SYDVKM. Trimming removed 8 bases at V and 5 bases at J, with 10 bases between. The CDR3 protein is CASGASDEQYF. The CDR3 region has the DNA TGTGCCAGCGGGGCCTCAGACGAGCAGTACTTC.

The V gene is TRBV5-1, the J gene TRBJ2-2; 9 bases fit TRBD1. J lost 4 bases, V lost 4 bases, and 8 bases had no gene match. The CDR3 is 16 residues long. The germline gives CDR1 SGHRS, CDR2 YFSETQ. CDR3: CASSPPGQGPTGELFF. CDR3 coding DNA: TGCGCCAGCAGCCCTCCGGGACAGGGCCCCACCGGGGAGCTGTTTTTT.